The TCR beta chain described here comes from a study of blood T cell repertoires in COVID-19. As for the study in general: Both acute and convalescent COVID-19 samples were obtained from the United States, Italy and Spain. Sample material is recorded as cDNA or gDNA derived from T cells, B-cell-depleted T cells, or PBMCs.

Original processing notes: How many nucleated cells were present was estimated from reference gene primer amplification. Sequencing used immunoSEQ multiplex PCR; TCRdb keeps in-frame clones, though not all of them. That table supplies the V and J calls and clone size; D and trimming were determined from the DNA. The sample holds some 140,000 clones, about 89% seen once. Germline CDR1 is MGHRA and CDR2 is YSYEKL. The ends were cut back, 6 bases at V and 2 bases at J, with 22 bases in the middle. The CDR3 is 17 residues long. This chain uses TRBV4-1 with TRBJ2-5; weak D call: TRBD2 (6 bases). The sequence was collected from a man aged 45-60 years with acute or convalescent COVID-19. Sequenced: peripheral blood. The CDR3 DNA reads TGCGCCAGCAGTCGAATTTGGAGGGTTGAGGGGCAAGAGACCCAGTACTTC. Protein: CASSRIWRVEGQETQYF.